This T cell receptor beta chain derives from a study of response to subunit inactivated influenza vaccine. CDR1 is DFQATT, CDR2 SNEGSKA, per germline (reference sequence). CDR3 size: 15 residues. Between the trimmed V and J ends, which lost 1 base and 4 bases, there was a span of 16 bases. TCRdb passed the RT-PCR reads through MiXCR, listing each CDR3 protein once. The data show about 500,000 distinct CDR3 sequences, 16% seen once. Regarding the study as a whole: Authors suggested few new T cells are recruited by each seasonal influenza vaccination.

This clonotype was recorded many times. The antigen is not known. The specimen comprised CD4+ T cells sorted from PBMCs, sampled roughly 24 months after vaccination. This clonotype originated in a man aged 50 to 69 who received an inactivated influenza vaccine. This chain connects TRBV20-1 to TRBJ2-5, with D unresolved. The CDR3 bases are TGCAGTGCTAGAGTCCGGGCAGGCCGCCGAGAGACCCAGTACTTC. It encodes CSARVRAGRRETQYF.